This TCR beta chain was captured in a study of OX40 agonist ivuxolimab in advanced cancers. Study-level information: The study treated patients with ivuxolimab, an agonistic anti-OX40 (CD134) antibody. General study findings and limits: It was not determined which antigens were specifically recognized by the peripheral T cells that had undergone clonal expansion. Low levels of normalized T-cell clonal expansion also appeared in some nonresponders.

V was clipped by 5 bases and J by 1 base, with 17 bases between them. The germline V gene has CDR1 SGHTA and CDR2 FQGNSA. There are 16 residues in the CDR3. Measured with immunoSEQ multiplex PCR; TCRdb has only the in-frame clones, and not every one. The repertoire has fewer than 90,000 clones, around 91% of them found once; the top ten carry 0.38%. This clone came up once. What it binds is not known. The V gene is TRBV7-2, the J gene TRBJ1-1, with D uncertain. This sample comprised CD4+ or CD8+ T cells sorted from blood, obtained in a trial of the OX40 agonist ivuxolimab. This clonotype was sampled from an adult with an advanced solid tumor such as melanoma, head and neck, liver or kidney cancer. In nucleotides, the CDR3 is TGTGCCAGCAGCCTAAATATACTAACACGGAACACTGAAGCTTTCTTT. The encoded protein is CASSLNILTRNTEAFF.